This TCR beta chain comes out of a study of CD8+CD57+ T cells in acquired aplastic anemia. About the study: DNA from sorted CD4+ and CD8+ cells averaged around 3.2 ug. Study findings and constraints: CD8+ Simpson's diversity showed no significant patient-control difference.

All sequencing subjects had displayed CD8+CD57+ cell expansion on flow cytometry. Severe acquired aplastic anemia was present in all patients. Genomic DNA was employed as the template in profiling TCR beta VDJ and CDR3. In TCRdb, the reads were re-called with MiXCR into one record per CDR3 protein. The sample has about 150,000 distinct CDR3 sequences, 40% to 65% seen once. The sample holds many counts of this clonotype. Its antigen is unidentified. V shed 3 bases and J 4 bases; nucleotides not matched to a gene: 10. Germline CDR1 and CDR2: SGHNT and YYREEE (reference sequence). The CDR3 extends over 16 amino acids.

Sequences were obtained from sorted CD4+, CD8+, or CD8+CD57+ T cells (not recorded which) from PBMCs. This chain joins TRBV5-4 and TRBJ2-1; 7 positions agree with TRBD1. This TCR was recovered from a human donor with aplastic anemia. CDR3: CASSWSRDREYNEQFF. The CDR3 DNA follows: TGTGCCAGCAGCTGGTCCCGGGACAGAGAATACAATGAGCAGTTCTTC.